The sequence of this T cell receptor (beta chain) was determined in a study of T-cell reconstitution after alpha-beta-depleted transplantation in children (dated by TCRdb to 2016 to 2017). A note on the overall study: T-cell immune reconstitution after TCRalphabeta/CD19-depleted allogeneic hematopoietic cell transplantation in children was quantitatively tracked in the study by means of TCR repertoire profiling. What the study reported, not specific to this receptor: About two months after transplant, the apparently early recovery of alphabetaT-cell counts reportedly depended on just several hundred clones that had expanded rapidly and came from non-depleted graft cells. Over the following months the frequencies of hyperexpanded clones went down, and after one year T-cell counts and TCRbeta diversity were mostly credited to newly produced T cells. In some patients, high TCRbeta diversity at day 60 was attributed to recipient T cells and intrathymic progenitors that had survived conditioning.

V sheds 1 base and J sheds 7 bases, leaving 23 bases between their ends. The CDR3, from cysteine to phenylalanine, totals 18 residues. Only the CDR3 region is kept as DNA, spanning 54 bases read in frame from base 1. For CDR1 and CDR2, the germline V gene (reference sequence) lists SEHNR and FQNEAQ. This clonotype was seen at least ten times. Its antigen has not been determined. There are no base qualities to consult, and no much larger clone falls within one base. The sample's treatment or condition label, in plain terms: allogeneic hematopoietic cell transplantation with graft depleted of TCRalphabeta T cells and CD19 B cells. TCRalphabeta/CD19-depleted allogeneic hematopoietic cell grafts were given to the transplant recipients, all of whom were children. Receptor libraries were prepared by PCR. This sample was sequenced with an Illumina HiSeq 2500. Molecular barcoding was employed in the preparation of TCR libraries, with unique molecular identifiers being used to normalize TCRbeta repertoire quantification. TCRdb reworked the public reads: Q25 trimming with fastp, MiXCR clone assembly, productive beta chains retained. Entries that share a CDR3 protein sequence are merged under the most common genes and DNA. The sample data list hundreds of thousands of distinct CDR3 sequences, and 10% to 15% of these were observed just once. Together, the top ten hold 2% to 2.5% of the sample.

This material consisted of PBMCs, mostly from graft donor cells, taken 360 days after TCRalphabeta/CD19-depleted stem cell transplant. This TCR was recovered from a male patient aged 10 to 17 who had a stem cell transplant for acute myeloid leukemia, so the T cells may come from the graft donor. This receptor chain uses TRBV7-9 and TRBJ2-1, and perhaps TRBD1 as D gene, on 8 matching bases. The sequenced DNA: TGTGCCAGCAGCTTAGTCGGGGGGACAGGAGAACCCCAGAATGAGCAGTTCTTC. This sequence encodes CASSLVGGTGEPQNEQFF.